This T cell receptor (beta chain) emerged from a study of tumor-infiltrating lymphocytes in primary liver carcinoma. In germline, CDR1 is SGHTS, CDR2 YDEGEE. The CDR3 totals 14 residues. Using a constant-region primer together with ProtoScript II reverse transcriptase, TCR beta cDNA was made from approximately 500 ng of total RNA. Construction of TCR beta libraries relied on three successive nested multiplex PCR rounds employing slightly modified ARM-PCR. Use of TRBV1-TRBV30 forward primers with a C-beta reverse primer characterized the first two PCR rounds, which lasted about 10 cycles each. TCRdb re-derived calls from the multiplex PCR reads in MiXCR, one entry per CDR3 protein. In the table there are 50,000 or so distinct CDR3 sequences, 70% to 80% of which are singletons. Co-extraction of both nucleic acids (RNA and DNA) used about 19-33 mg of unsorted bulk tissue.

The receptor was derived from a man aged 35 to 55 with primary liver carcinoma and hepatitis B virus infection. The chain joins TRBV5-8 to TRBJ2-5; D uncertain. The sequencing sample was made of liver tumor tissue from sampling region 5. The subset was: tumor region T5, tumor centre. CDR3 DNA: TGTGATAGCAGCCCCGTGGGCGTCAGGGAGACCCAGTACTTC. It translates to CDSSPVGVRETQYF. The full variable domain, its missing parts supplied by reference TRBV5-8 and TRBJ2-5, is EAGVTQSPTHLIKTRGQQATLRCSPISGHTSVYWYQQALGLGLQFLLWYDEGEERNRGNFPPRFSGRQFPNYSSELNVNALELEDSALYLCDSSPVGVRETQYFGPGTRLLVL.